Described below is a single T cell receptor (beta chain) sequence and its context. CDR3 length: 13 amino acids. The V gene lost 5 bases and the J gene lost 4 bases, with 9 bases spanning the gap. Germline CDR1 reads SGHNT; CDR2 reads YENEEA. Data came from immunoSEQ multiplex PCR; TCRdb stores just in-frame clones and leaves some out. The table shows fewer than 1.8 million clones, with 97% to 99% occurring only once. The data were obtained in a study of shared clonotypes between healthy human individuals. The TCR comes from a man aged 25 to 40 in good health. V and J are TRBV11-3 and TRBJ2-1; D gene ambiguous. The sequencing sample was made of naive CD4+ T cells sorted from blood. The subset here: CD45RA+ positively selected. CDR3 amino acids: CASSRGRYNEQFF. In DNA form, the CDR3 reads TGTGCCAGCAGCAGAGGACGTTACAATGAGCAGTTCTTC.